Below are 2 T cell receptor beta chains sequenced from a single sample in a study of control samples from healthy donors and cancer patients. The assay was immunoSEQ multiplex PCR, and TCRdb's table has in-frame clones only and misses some. The profile shows some 89,000 clones, roughly 84% of them singletons. The material sequenced was blood. The receptors derive from a woman aged 40 to 50 in good health.

This clone came up once. V usage is TRBV5-6 and J usage is TRBJ1-6; maybe TRBD1 (6 bases). The V end lost 5 bases, the J end lost 8 bases, and 11 bases lay between the germline ends. The CDR3 loop spans 13 amino acids. Germline V gene sequence: CDR1 SGHDT, CDR2 YYEEEE. In DNA, the CDR3 is TGTGCCAGCAGGGCAGGGGCCGATTCACCCCTCCACTTT. Translation gives CASRAGADSPLHF.

This clone was seen only a few times. CDR3 sequence reads: CASSERGRLAGDTQYF. CDR3 sequence (DNA): TGTGCCAGCAGTGAACGGGGCCGCTTGGCCGGGGATACGCAGTATTTT. The chain has TRBV6-1 and TRBJ2-3; either TRBD1 or TRBD2 may supply D (5 bases each). CDR3 length: 16 amino acids. Germline V gives CDR1 MNHNS, CDR2 SASEGT. V lost 2 bases, J lost 6 bases, and 18 bases lay in between.